A single sample gave rise to the 18 T cell receptor beta chains below, sequenced in a study of cytomegalovirus exposure and HLA in healthy donors. The PCR had 60 Vbeta and 13 Jbeta primers. Libraries were prepared by immunoSEQ multiplex PCR; TCRdb keeps only in-frame clonotypes and omits some of them. The sample yields some 120,000 clones, roughly 75% seen once. Sequencing was done on a sample of PBMCs. The source is a woman between 50 and 59 years old in good health and CMV-seronegative.

This sequence joins TRBV5-4 and TRBJ2-1; 7 bases fit TRBD2. Germline trimming cut 4 bases from V and 9 bases from J; bases unmatched to any gene: 4. Per the germline V gene, CDR1 is SGHNT and CDR2 is YYREEE (reference sequence). The CDR3 is 12 residues long. The CDR3 DNA follows: TGTGCCAGCAGCCTAACGGGGGGTGAGCAGTTCTTC. Translating it yields CASSLTGGEQFF.

The chain uses TRBV30 and TRBJ1-2, with D perhaps TRBD1 (5 bases). The V gene's germline CDR1 is GTSNPN and CDR2 SVGIG (reference sequence). This CDR3 is built from 15 residues. V gave up 5 bases and J gave up 7 bases, with 23 bases separating them. CDR3 loop: CAWDKVRQRGSGYTF. In nucleotides, the CDR3 is TGTGCCTGGGACAAGGTCCGACAGCGAGGAAGTGGCTACACCTTC.

The chain combines TRBV30 with TRBJ1-1; no clear D. Trimming took 1 base from V and 1 from J, leaving 16 bases between them. From germline, CDR1 is GTSNPN and CDR2 SVGIG (reference sequence). The CDR3 totals 16 residues. The CDR3 nucleotides are TGTGCCTGGAGTGCGGGAAATCGAGAAGGGAACACTGAAGCTTTCTTT. This gives the protein CAWSAGNREGNTEAFF.

This sequence joins TRBV6-6 and TRBJ2-1; 7 bases are shared with TRBD2. V lost 2 bases to trimming and J lost 3 bases; unmatched junction nucleotides: 7. In germline, CDR1 is MNHNY, CDR2 SVGAGI (reference sequence). CDR3 length equals 16 residues. DNA for the CDR3: TGTGCCAGCAGTTACGGTCGTCTAGCGGTCTACAATGAGCAGTTCTTC. Its protein is CASSYGRLAVYNEQFF.

This chain joins TRBV28 and TRBJ2-5; D may be TRBD1 (5 bases). Germline V gene data show CDR1 as MDHEN and CDR2 as SYDVKM. This CDR3 contains 14 residues. The V end was cut by 3 bases, the J end by 4 bases, with 12 bases between. Here the CDR3 DNA reads TGTGCCAGCAGTTTGGGGCAGGTTCGAGAGACCCAGTACTTC. Translated, it gives CASSLGQVRETQYF. The full variable domain, with the rest looked up from reference TRBV28 and TRBJ2-5, is DVKVTQSSRYLVKRTGEKVFLECVQDMDHENMFWYRQDPGLGLRLIYFSYDVKMKEKGDIPEGYSVSREKKERFSLILESASTNQTSMYLCASSLGQVRETQYFGPGTRLLVL.

The chain combines TRBV28 with TRBJ2-1; 7 nucleotides align to TRBD2. With 5 bases clipped from V and 10 bases from J, the junction kept 14 bases outside the gene matches. CDR3 length equals 15 residues. Per germline, CDR1 MDHEN and CDR2 SYDVKM. As DNA, the CDR3 is TGTGCCAGCAGTAATAGCGGGTTTATTCTAGAAGAGCAGTTCTTC. This translates into CASSNSGFILEEQFF. The variable domain in full, completed from reference TRBV28 and TRBJ2-1, reads DVKVTQSSRYLVKRTGEKVFLECVQDMDHENMFWYRQDPGLGLRLIYFSYDVKMKEKGDIPEGYSVSREKKERFSLILESASTNQTSMYLCASSNSGFILEEQFFGPGTRLTVL.

The CDR3 reads CASSSTGGVYEQYF. CDR3 nucleotides: TGTGCCAGCAGCTCTACAGGGGGCGTCTACGAGCAGTACTTC. V and J are TRBV7-8 and TRBJ2-7; 9 bases align to TRBD1. The germline gives CDR1 SGHVS, CDR2 FQNEAQ. The CDR3 totals 14 residues. The V and J ends lost 4 bases and 3 bases, in that order; junction bases with no gene match: 4.

This chain uses TRBV7-8 with TRBJ1-5, with no clear D. The germline V gene encodes CDR1 SGHVS and CDR2 FQNEAQ. This CDR3 region has 19 residues. The V end lost 5 bases, the J end lost 4 bases, and 27 bases lay between the germline ends. As DNA, the CDR3 is TGTGCCAGCAGCGTGGGAGGGCGGGTCTATTCCCCCCTAAATCAGCCCCAGCATTTT. It translates to CASSVGGRVYSPLNQPQHF. The variable domain in full, completed from reference TRBV7-8 and TRBJ1-5, reads GAGVSQSPRYKVAKRGQDVALRCDPISGHVSLFWYQQALGQGPEFLTYFQNEAQLDKSGLPSDRFFAERPEGSVSTLKIQRTQQEDSAVYLCASSVGGRVYSPLNQPQHFGDGTRLSIL.

The chain links TRBV6-6 to TRBJ2-7, with 11 bases fitting TRBD2. V trimming: 5 bases; J trimming: 0 bases; junction bases outside the gene matches: 6. Per the germline V gene, CDR1 is MNHNY and CDR2 is SVGAGI (reference sequence). This CDR3 has 16 residues. The CDR3 sequence: CASSRTGTSGSYEQYF. The CDR3 bases are TGTGCCAGCAGTCGAACCGGGACTAGCGGCTCCTACGAGCAGTACTTC.

This clone showed up just a few times. The J gene is TRBJ1-2, the V gene TRBV28; D unresolved. V was pared by 7 bases and J by 1 base, with 4 bases between. Germline CDR1 MDHEN, CDR2 SYDVKM. This CDR3 spans 11 amino acids. CDR3 in amino acids: CASNSNYGYTF. DNA of the CDR3: TGTGCCAGCAACAGTAACTATGGCTACACCTTC.

The rearrangement joins TRBV28 to TRBJ2-7; the match to TRBD2 covers 9 bases. V shed 2 bases and J 0 bases; nucleotides not matched to a gene: 5. The CDR3 totals 16 residues. CDR1 and CDR2 (germline): MDHEN, SYDVKM. CDR3 sequence (DNA): TGTGCCAGCAGTTTAGCGGGAGGGCTAAGCTCCTACGAGCAGTACTTC. Its protein product is CASSLAGGLSSYEQYF.

The CDR3 coding sequence is TGTGCCAGCTCATCGGGGGGAGGGTACGAGCAGTACTTC. It codes for CASSSGGGYEQYF. The V and J genes are TRBV28 and TRBJ2-7; 7 bases align to TRBD2. V trimming: 8 bases; J trimming: 4 bases; junction bases outside the gene matches: 8. Germline CDR1 reads MDHEN; CDR2 reads SYDVKM. This CDR3 is 13 amino acids long.

As to this clone: One end of the junction fails to match germline, which may point to a read error. The chain employs TRBV7-9 and TRBJ1-5, with 8 positions matching TRBD1. CDR1 SEHNR and CDR2 FQNEAQ come from the germline V gene (reference sequence). The length of the CDR3 is 12 residues. Here the CDR3 reads CSSAPGGEPQHF. Here the CDR3 DNA reads TGTTCCAGCGCTCCAGGGGGCGAGCCCCAGCATTTT.

V and J are TRBV9 and TRBJ1-1; unclear D gene. The CDR3 covers 15 residues. The ends were cut back, 0 bases at V and 0 bases at J, with 9 bases in the middle. Germline V gives CDR1 SGDLS, CDR2 YYNGEE. The CDR3 nucleotides are TGTGCCAGCAGCGTAGTCGGCAGGATGAACACTGAAGCTTTCTTT. Its translation is CASSVVGRMNTEAFF.

The chain combines TRBV19 with TRBJ2-3, with 11 nucleotides matching TRBD2. This CDR3 spans 16 amino acids. CDR1 LNHDA and CDR2 SQIVND come from the germline V gene (reference sequence). With 6 bases clipped from V and 4 bases from J, the junction kept 9 bases outside the gene matches. CDR3 coding DNA: TGTGCCAGTAGCCCCCTATCTAGCGGGAGGTCAGATACGCAGTATTTT. As protein: CASSPLSSGRSDTQYF. Filled out from reference TRBV19 and TRBJ2-3, the complete variable domain reads DGGITQSPKYLFRKEGQNVTLSCEQNLNHDAMYWYRQDPGQGLRLIYYSQIVNDFQKGDIAEGYSVSREKKESFPLTVTSAQKNPTAFYLCASSPLSSGRSDTQYFGPGTRLTVL.

The chain joins TRBV18 to TRBJ2-5, with 9 bases lining up with TRBD1. The J call may be incorrect, as the DNA end agrees better with TRBJ2-7. Germline V gives CDR1 KGHSH, CDR2 LQKENI. The CDR3 is made up of 14 amino acids. In DNA form, the CDR3 reads TGTGCCAGCCGAACAGGGGGCTCCTCCTACGAGCAGTACTTC. This gives the protein CASRTGGSSYEQYF.

This chain links TRBV30 with TRBJ1-1, with a weak D call TRBD1 (6 bases). This CDR3 is 10 amino acids long. The V gene's germline CDR1 is GTSNPN and CDR2 SVGIG (reference sequence). Trimming took 4 bases from V and 11 from J, leaving 11 bases between them. Written as DNA, the CDR3 is TGTGCCTGGACAGGGGTCGCGGCTTTCTTT. Amino acids: CAWTGVAAFF.

This clone came up once. The chain has TRBV5-1 and TRBJ1-6; no definite D call. This CDR3 is built from 16 residues. Trimming shortened V by 3 bases and J by 6 bases, and 16 bases separated the two germline ends. Germline CDR1 SGHRS, CDR2 YFSETQ. The CDR3 here is CASSSPEGSGNSPLHF. CDR3 coding DNA: TGCGCCAGCAGCTCACCGGAGGGTTCCGGTAATTCACCCCTCCACTTT.